This T cell receptor beta chain was profiled in a study of regulatory T cells in long-lasting Graves disease. Study-level points and caveats: Among the persistent patients, about 3,000 public clonotypes were shared, more than the 950 to 1,000 shared among new patients.

As to time point: newly diagnosed GD, antithyroid drugs for less than 3 months. The TCR library was made from RNA extracted from PBMCs. Guidelines of the American Thyroid Association were used to diagnose Graves' disease. CDR3 size: 13 residues. The V and J ends lost 6 bases and 6 bases respectively, with 14 bases between them. In germline, CDR1 is SNHLY, CDR2 FYNNEI. This clonotype was observed at least ten times. Its antigen is as yet unknown. Library construction for TCR beta used iRepertoire HTBI primers and Arm-PCR of CDR3 regions. TCRdb redid the calling of the multiplex PCR reads with MiXCR, one entry per CDR3 protein. Of roughly 420,000 distinct CDR3 sequences listed, roughly 15% are singletons. The sample was also reused in another study, on T cells in Graves' hyperthyroidism and ophthalmopathy. That paper states: First-round RT-PCR with HTBI primers amplified the TCR CDR3 region.

V is TRBV2 and J is TRBJ1-1; D unresolved. The source of this sequence is a woman under 30 with Graves disease. The sequencing used peripheral blood mononuclear cells (PBMCs), collected at new diagnosis, from a patient treated with antithyroid drugs. The CDR3 loop reads CASSTNPGSEAFF. The CDR3 DNA reads as TGTGCCAGCAGCACCAACCCAGGATCTGAAGCTTTCTTT. The whole variable domain, remainder taken from reference TRBV2 and TRBJ1-1, is EPEVTQTPSHQVTQMGQEVILRCVPISNHLYFYWYRQILGQKVEFLVSFYNNEISEKSEIFDDQFSVERPDGSNFTLKIRSTKLEDSAMYFCASSTNPGSEAFFGQGTRLTVV.